The TCR beta chain under discussion was sequenced for a study of PD-1 blockade in classical Hodgkin lymphoma. Study-wide background: Patients had nivolumab dosed at 3 mg/kg, delivered intravenously every 2 weeks. Study findings and constraints: Before treatment, TCR diversity in newly diagnosed patients was reportedly lower than in healthy donors. TCR diversity rose significantly by C4D1 in CD4+ but not CD8+ cells. Initiation of nivolumab under 1 year after ASCT led to exclusion of patients.

V gave up 4 bases and J gave up 6 bases; unmatched junction bases: 10. There are 16 residues in the CDR3. CDR1 is SGDLS and CDR2 is YYNGEE in the germline V gene. A word on this clone: What it recognizes is unknown.

Sequencing used immunoSEQ multiplex PCR; TCRdb keeps in-frame clones, though not all of them. In the table there are 70,000 or so clones, just over 90% of which are singletons. Brentuximab vedotin exposure varied, and every patient relapsed after autologous stem cell transplantation. The sequenced sample was peripheral blood mononuclear cells (PBMCs), obtained at baseline. V gene TRBV9 combines with J gene TRBJ2-1, with 10 bases lining up with TRBD2. The TCR was taken from a human donor with classical Hodgkin lymphoma. Here the CDR3 DNA reads TGTGCCAGCAGCTCTCGATCGGGACTAGCGAGCAATGAGCAGTTCTTC. Its protein product is CASSSRSGLASNEQFF.